This T cell receptor (beta chain) was found in a study of technical replicates of blood from a few donors. Sequencing was performed with immunoSEQ multiplex PCR; in TCRdb, only in-frame clones are kept and a portion is missing. In the table there are approximately 81,000 clones, 95% of which are singletons. The specimen sequenced was T cells isolated from PBMCs. The clonotype comes from a human donor in good health.

The CDR3 DNA is TGCGCCAGCAGGACAGGGGTCAGTGGGGCTGGGGGCTACACCTTC. Translating gives CASRTGVSGAGGYTF. J is TRBJ1-2 and V is TRBV5-1; 8 positions agree with TRBD1. The length of the CDR3 is 15 residues. In germline, CDR1 is SGHRS, CDR2 YFSETQ. Trimming at V came to 5 bases and at J to 8 bases, leaving 14 bases not matched to a gene.